The rows below give T cell receptor beta chains drawn from one sample of a study of cytomegalovirus exposure and HLA in healthy donors. Profiled with immunoSEQ multiplex PCR; TCRdb holds only in-frame clones, not every one. The data show about 130,000 clones, around 85% seen once. Sample: PBMCs. These receptor sequences come from a boy aged 5-17 years in good health and CMV-seronegative. The CDR3 runs from the conserved cysteine through the conserved F or W.

V gene	J gene	CDR3 protein
TRBV14	TRBJ1-4	CASSQEGRWEKLFF
TRBV9	TRBJ2-5	CASAAGNFKETQYF
TRBV6-1	TRBJ2-7	CASLNRGLGHEQYF
TRBV30	TRBJ2-5	CAWSDPTGFLKTQYF
TRBV20-1	TRBJ1-1	CSGQNTEAFF
TRBV7-2	TRBJ2-3	CASSLLATSTDTQYF
TRBV7-3	TRBJ2-6	CASSRGVPAHSSGANVLTF
TRBV7-6	TRBJ2-7	CASSPRPLPTDSYEQYF
TRBV19	TRBJ1-1	CASSTLLGGGMNTEAFF
TRBV2	TRBJ1-4	CASNSGKTNEKLFF
TRBV7-9	TRBJ1-2	CASSIAAGTPYGYTF
TRBV5-4	TRBJ2-5	CASSYRGEETQYF
TRBV7-6	TRBJ1-4	CASSLNAEFGEKLFF
TRBV5-1	TRBJ2-2	CASSSGTPETGELFF
TRBV7-2	TRBJ2-1	CASSLDLLAGETYNEQFF
TRBV29-1	NA	CSVDLGTSSYEQYF
TRBV7-8	TRBJ1-2	CASSLGAMYGYTF
TRBV18	TRBJ2-7	CASSLAGTGGFSSYEQYF
TRBV7-8	TRBJ2-1	CASSLGLAGGRSYNEQFF
TRBV30	TRBJ1-5	CAWSVMGGRDQPQHF
TRBV7-2	TRBJ1-3	CASSHNVVGSSGNTIYF
TRBV4-1	TRBJ1-6	CASSHAQGQGNSPLHF
TRBV13	TRBJ1-1	CASSLGGQIINTEAFF
TRBV7-9	TRBJ2-3	CASSWDHMGAPDTQYF
TRBV9	TRBJ2-2	CASSPSGSEATGELFF
TRBV5-1	TRBJ2-1	CASSLVSAGGVGGYNEQFF
TRBV14	TRBJ2-5	CASSLHGTVKTQYF
TRBV2	TRBJ2-7	CANSSNREIYEQYF
TRBV5-4	TRBJ2-7	CASSPSGLAGGNSYEQYF
TRBV30	TRBJ1-6	CAWRGTGTVSPLHF
TRBV5-6	TRBJ2-7	CASSPGGSGSYEQYF
TRBV15	TRBJ1-2	CATSNGQGTYYGYTF
TRBV6-1	TRBJ2-7	CASSELAARRTYEQYF
TRBV19	TRBJ1-4	CASSIRSATNEKLFF
TRBV6-1	TRBJ1-2	CASSEEGHPKFYGYTF
TRBV5-6	TRBJ2-1	CASSLDSGSSYNEQFF
TRBV21-1	TRBJ1-5	CASSKGTVRSGADQPQHF
TRBV9	TRBJ1-4	CASSPPYTGTNEKLFF
TRBV11-3	TRBJ1-1	CASSLSYGLPEAFF
TRBV7-6	TRBJ2-1	CASSLGTGSNEQFF
TRBV2	TRBJ1-2	CASSRQVDYGYTF
TRBV19	TRBJ2-3	CASSLLFRGSADTQYF
TRBV29-1	TRBJ1-2	CSVTGTASGYGYTF
TRBV29-1	TRBJ2-7	CSVVKSGGFDEQYF
TRBV2	TRBJ1-1	CASSDINRAREAFF